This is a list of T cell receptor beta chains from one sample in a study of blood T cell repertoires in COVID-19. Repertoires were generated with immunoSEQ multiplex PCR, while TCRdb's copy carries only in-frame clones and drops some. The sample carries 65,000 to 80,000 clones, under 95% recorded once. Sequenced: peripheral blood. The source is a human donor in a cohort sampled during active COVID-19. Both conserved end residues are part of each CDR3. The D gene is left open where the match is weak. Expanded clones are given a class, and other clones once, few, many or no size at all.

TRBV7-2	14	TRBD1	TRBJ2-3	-	CASSLGQGTDTQYF	TGTGCCAGCAGCCTTGGACAGGGGACAGATACGCAGTATTTT
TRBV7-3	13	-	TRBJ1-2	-	CASGSSRDYGYTF	TGTGCCAGCGGATCGAGCCGGGACTATGGCTACACCTTC
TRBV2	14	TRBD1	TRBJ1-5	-	CASSVNRGSKPQHF	TGTGCCAGCAGTGTAAACAGGGGAAGCAAGCCCCAGCATTTT
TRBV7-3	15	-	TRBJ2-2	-	CASSQGQTNTGELFF	TGTGCCAGCAGCCAAGGACAGACGAACACCGGGGAGCTGTTTTTT
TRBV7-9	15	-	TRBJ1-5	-	CASSFRGARDQPQHF	TGTGCCAGCAGCTTCCGGGGGGCGCGGGATCAGCCCCAGCATTTT
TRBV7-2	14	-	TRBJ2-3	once	CASSGTSYTDTQYF	TGTGCCAGCAGCGGGACTTCCTACACAGATACGCAGTATTTT
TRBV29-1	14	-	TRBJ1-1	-	CSVEKRYLNTEAFF	TGCAGCGTTGAAAAACGGTACTTGAACACTGAAGCTTTCTTT
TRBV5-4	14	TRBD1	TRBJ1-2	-	CASSAGQGDYGYTF	TGTGCCAGCAGCGCGGGACAGGGGGACTATGGCTACACCTTC
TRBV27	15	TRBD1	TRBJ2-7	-	CASSWGIDRGREQYF	TGTGCCAGCAGTTGGGGGATCGACAGGGGGCGCGAGCAGTACTTC
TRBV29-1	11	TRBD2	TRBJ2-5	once	CSVRPRGAQYF	TGCAGCGTGAGACCCCGGGGGGCCCAGTACTTC
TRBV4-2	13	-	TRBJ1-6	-	CASSQGADSPLHF	TGTGCCAGCAGCCAAGGGGCCGATTCACCCCTCCACTTT
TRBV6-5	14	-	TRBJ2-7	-	CASSYTLPGYEQYF	TGTGCCAGCAGTTACACCTTGCCGGGCTACGAGCAGTACTTC
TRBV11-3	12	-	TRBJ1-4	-	CASSPGGEKLFF	TGTGCCAGCAGCCCCGGGGGGGAAAAACTGTTTTTT
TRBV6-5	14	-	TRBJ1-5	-	CASRNRYSNQPQHF	TGTGCCAGTCGAAACAGGTATAGCAATCAGCCCCAGCATTTT
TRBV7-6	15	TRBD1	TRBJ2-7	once	CASSLRHRGPYEQYF	TGTGCCAGCAGCTTGCGTCACAGGGGCCCCTACGAGCAGTACTTC
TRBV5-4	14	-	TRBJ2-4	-	CASSLGGGWDIQYF	TGTGCCAGCAGCTTGGGAGGGGGTTGGGACATTCAGTACTTC
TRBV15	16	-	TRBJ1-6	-	CATSRDLYSANSPLHF	TGTGCCACCAGCAGAGATCTTTACAGTGCAAATTCACCCCTCCACTTT
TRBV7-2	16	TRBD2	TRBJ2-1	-	CASTLGTSGEYNEQFF	TGTGCCAGCACCCTAGGGACTAGCGGGGAGTACAATGAGCAGTTCTTC
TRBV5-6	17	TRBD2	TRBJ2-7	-	CASSLDSSGGDSYEQYF	TGTGCCAGCAGCTTGGACTCTAGCGGGGGGGACTCCTACGAGCAGTACTTC
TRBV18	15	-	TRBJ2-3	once	CASSRRTARTDTQYF	TGTGCCAGCTCACGACGGACAGCCCGAACAGATACGCAGTATTTT
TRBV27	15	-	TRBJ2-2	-	CASSRALSNTGELFF	TGTGCCAGCAGCAGGGCCCTATCGAACACCGGGGAGCTGTTTTTT
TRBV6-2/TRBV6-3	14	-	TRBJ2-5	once	CASSRDRFQETQYF	TGTGCCAGCAGTCGAGACAGATTCCAAGAGACCCAGTACTTC
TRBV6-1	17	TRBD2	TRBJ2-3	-	CASRERKGAGATDTQYF	TGTGCCAGCAGGGAACGGAAAGGAGCGGGGGCCACAGATACGCAGTATTTT
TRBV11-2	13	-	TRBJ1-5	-	CASSPSGNQPQHF	TGTGCCAGCAGCCCCAGTGGCAATCAGCCCCAGCATTTT
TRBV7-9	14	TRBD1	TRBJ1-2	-	CASSLGRGPGGYTF	TGTGCCAGCAGCTTAGGAAGGGGGCCGGGTGGCTACACCTTC
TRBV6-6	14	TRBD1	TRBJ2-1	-	CASKTGTGGRYQFF	TGTGCCAGCAAAACCGGGACAGGGGGCCGATACCAGTTCTTC
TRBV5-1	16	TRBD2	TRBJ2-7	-	CASSWGTSGGTYEQYF	TGCGCCAGCAGCTGGGGGACTAGCGGGGGAACCTACGAGCAGTACTTC
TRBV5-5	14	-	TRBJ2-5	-	CASSLEAGLETQYF	TGTGCCAGCAGCTTGGAGGCGGGGCTTGAGACCCAGTACTTC
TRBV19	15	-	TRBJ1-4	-	CASSILRTVNEKLFF	TGTGCCAGTAGTATTCTCCGGACAGTAAATGAAAAACTGTTTTTT